These 7 T cell receptor beta chains were all obtained from the same sample, sequenced in a study of shared clonotypes between healthy human individuals. Clones were sequenced by immunoSEQ multiplex PCR, and TCRdb holds only the in-frame ones, with some missing. This table has 2 million to 2.5 million clones, about 92% appearing once. Sequencing input: naive CD4+ T cells from PBMCs. Subset given: CD45RA+ positively selected. Source of these receptors: a man between 18 and 35 years old in good health. Some clones in this sample may be carry-over from other donors' samples.

The V and J genes are TRBV7-9 and TRBJ2-6; 8 bases map to TRBD1. CDR1 is SEHNR, CDR2 FQNEAQ, per germline (reference sequence). The CDR3 spans 19 residues. J was trimmed by 4 bases and V by 2 bases; bases with no gene match: 13. The chain's CDR3 is CASSLKDNYRGSGANVLTF. The CDR3 DNA reads TGTGCCAGCAGCTTAAAGGATAACTACAGGGGGTCCGGGGCCAACGTCCTGACTTTC.

V usage is TRBV6-1 and J usage is TRBJ1-2; 8 bases map to TRBD1. V trimming: 2 bases; J trimming: 8 bases; junction bases outside the gene matches: 10. The CDR3 spans 15 residues. Germline CDR1 and CDR2: MNHNS and SASEGT. As DNA, the CDR3 is TGTGCCAGCAGTGAACGGCAGGGGGCAATGAGGGGCTACACCTTC. Its translation: CASSERQGAMRGYTF.

The table lists this clone with a count of one. The chain has TRBV27 and TRBJ2-7, with 9 bases identical to TRBD1. The CDR3 extends over 14 amino acids. Germline V gene data show CDR1 as MNHEY and CDR2 as SMNVEV (reference sequence). Trimming at V came to 6 bases and at J to 1 base, leaving 4 bases not matched to a gene. The chain's CDR3 is CASRAGTGSYEQYF. For the CDR3, the DNA is TGTGCCAGCAGGGCCGGGACAGGGTCCTACGAGCAGTACTTC.

This chain links TRBV4-1 with TRBJ2-2; no clear D. V gave up 3 bases and J gave up 7 bases, with 3 bases separating them. The CDR3 consists of 11 residues. The germline V gene encodes CDR1 MGHRA and CDR2 YSYEKL. CDR3 region: CASSQYGELFF. CDR3 bases: TGCGCCAGCAGCCAGTACGGGGAGCTGTTTTTT.

This clone was observed once. The V call is TRBV7-9, the J call TRBJ2-1, with 7 bases that match TRBD2. The V gene end was trimmed by 0 bases and the J gene end by 7 bases; junction bases not matched to a gene: 3. This CDR3 spans 14 amino acids. CDR1 SEHNR and CDR2 FQNEAQ come from the germline V gene (reference sequence). Here the CDR3 reads CASSLAGGENEQFF. As DNA, the CDR3 is TGTGCCAGCAGCTTAGCGGGAGGGGAGAATGAGCAGTTCTTC.

The rearrangement uses TRBV5-1 and TRBJ2-2; 7 positions agree with TRBD2. There are 16 residues in the CDR3. Trimming removed 6 bases from V and 0 bases from J; junction bases left unmatched: 8. Germline lookup yields CDR1 SGHRS and CDR2 YFSETQ. CDR3 protein: CASTGFSGANTGELFF. CDR3 bases: TGCGCCAGCACCGGATTCAGCGGGGCGAACACCGGGGAGCTGTTTTTT.

The chain carries TRBV7-6 and TRBJ1-3; TRBD1 matches 9 bases. The ends lost 4 bases at V and 4 bases at J; junction bases unmatched: 2. The CDR3 is 14 amino acids. From germline, CDR1 is SGHVS and CDR2 FNYEAQ. The CDR3 spells CASSSGQGGNTIYF. The CDR3 coding sequence is TGTGCCAGCAGCTCGGGACAGGGAGGAAACACCATATATTTT.